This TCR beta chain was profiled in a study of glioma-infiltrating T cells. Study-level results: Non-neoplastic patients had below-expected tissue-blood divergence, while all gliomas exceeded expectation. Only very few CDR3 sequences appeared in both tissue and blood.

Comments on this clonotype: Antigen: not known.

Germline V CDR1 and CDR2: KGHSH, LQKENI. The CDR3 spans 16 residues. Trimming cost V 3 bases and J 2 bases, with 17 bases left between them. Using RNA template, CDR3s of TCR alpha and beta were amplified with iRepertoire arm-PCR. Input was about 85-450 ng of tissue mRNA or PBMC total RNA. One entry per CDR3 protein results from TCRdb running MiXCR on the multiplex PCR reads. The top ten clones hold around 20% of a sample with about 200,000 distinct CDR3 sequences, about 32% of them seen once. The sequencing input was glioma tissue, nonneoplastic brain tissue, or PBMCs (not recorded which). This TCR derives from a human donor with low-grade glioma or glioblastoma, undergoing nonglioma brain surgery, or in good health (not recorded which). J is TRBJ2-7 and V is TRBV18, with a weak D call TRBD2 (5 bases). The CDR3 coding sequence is TGTGCCAGCTCACCCCCCGTCCGTAGCGCACCCTACGAGCAGTACTTC. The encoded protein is CASSPPVRSAPYEQYF.